Given below is one T cell receptor (beta chain) in context. Its specificity is unknown. These data come from a study of siplizumab effects on memory and regulatory T cells. Overall study findings and caveats: Sequences below about 10^-5 frequency were poorly captured. As a result, only a minor fraction of alloreactive clones mapped to unstimulated subsets.

This CDR3 has 15 residues. V gave up 7 bases and J gave up 7 bases; unmatched junction bases: 11. Germline V CDR1 and CDR2: LNHDA, SQIVND (reference sequence). TCRdb keeps only in-frame clones here, not all; method: immunoSEQ multiplex PCR. Here the sample spans 100,000 or so clones, about 94% being singletons. The chain joins TRBV19 to TRBJ2-7; TRBD1 aligns across 12 bases. The TCR comes from a human donor in good health. The sequenced sample consisted of non-Treg CD4+ T cells sorted from blood. DNA for the CDR3: TGTGCCAGTAAAGCCGCGGGACAGGGGGCGGGTGAGCAGTACTTC. Its translation: CASKAAGQGAGEQYF.